A selection of T cell receptor beta chains follows, all from one sample in a study of blood T cell repertoires in COVID-19. Only in-frame clones appear in the TCRdb table, and some are missing; sequencing was by immunoSEQ multiplex PCR. The sample holds about 370,000 clones, about 90% seen once. Sequences were obtained from peripheral blood. Receptors originate from a woman in her twenties or thirties with COVID-19, enrolled during active disease. The CDR3 runs from the conserved cysteine through the conserved F or W. The D gene is left open where the match is weak. Only part of the rows carry a size: once, few, many, or a class if the clone is expanded.

v_call	d_call	clone_size	j_call	cdr3_nt	cdr3_aa
TRBV30	TRBD1	-	TRBJ2-6	TGTGCCTGGAGTCTAGGACAGGGGATTTCTGGGGCCAACGTCCTGACTTTC	CAWSLGQGISGANVLTF
TRBV6-6	-	-	TRBJ1-6	TGTGCCAGCAGTTACTCGGGCTTTAATTCACCCCTCCACTTT	CASSYSGFNSPLHF
TRBV7-2	-	once	TRBJ2-3	TGTGCCAGCAGCTTCCACCCGACAGGCACAGATACGCAGTATTTT	CASSFHPTGTDTQYF
TRBV3-1/TRBV3-2	-	-	TRBJ1-6	TGTGCCAGCAGCCTCGGGACTGTCAATTCACCCCTCCACTTT	CASSLGTVNSPLHF
TRBV6-2/TRBV6-3	-	-	TRBJ2-7	TGTGCCAGCAGTTACCTCCCTACCCCGTCCTACGAGCAGTACTTC	CASSYLPTPSYEQYF
TRBV6-2/TRBV6-3	-	-	TRBJ2-5	TGTGCCAGCAGTTACATAGGGGCGGAGGGGGAGACCCAGTACTTC	CASSYIGAEGETQYF
TRBV24-1	TRBD1	-	TRBJ2-1	TGTGCCACCAGTAATGACAGGGAGATCAATGAGCAGTTCTTC	CATSNDREINEQFF
TRBV15	TRBD2	-	TRBJ2-3	TGTGCCACCAGCAGAGATGGGGCGGGGGACGATACGCAGTATTTT	CATSRDGAGDDTQYF
TRBV2	-	few	TRBJ1-3	TGTGCCAGCAGTGCTGGTTTCGGCTCTGGAAACACCATATATTTT	CASSAGFGSGNTIYF
TRBV3-1/TRBV3-2	-	-	TRBJ1-3	TGTGCCAGCAGCCAAGGCCGACACGGTGGAAACACCATATATTTT	CASSQGRHGGNTIYF